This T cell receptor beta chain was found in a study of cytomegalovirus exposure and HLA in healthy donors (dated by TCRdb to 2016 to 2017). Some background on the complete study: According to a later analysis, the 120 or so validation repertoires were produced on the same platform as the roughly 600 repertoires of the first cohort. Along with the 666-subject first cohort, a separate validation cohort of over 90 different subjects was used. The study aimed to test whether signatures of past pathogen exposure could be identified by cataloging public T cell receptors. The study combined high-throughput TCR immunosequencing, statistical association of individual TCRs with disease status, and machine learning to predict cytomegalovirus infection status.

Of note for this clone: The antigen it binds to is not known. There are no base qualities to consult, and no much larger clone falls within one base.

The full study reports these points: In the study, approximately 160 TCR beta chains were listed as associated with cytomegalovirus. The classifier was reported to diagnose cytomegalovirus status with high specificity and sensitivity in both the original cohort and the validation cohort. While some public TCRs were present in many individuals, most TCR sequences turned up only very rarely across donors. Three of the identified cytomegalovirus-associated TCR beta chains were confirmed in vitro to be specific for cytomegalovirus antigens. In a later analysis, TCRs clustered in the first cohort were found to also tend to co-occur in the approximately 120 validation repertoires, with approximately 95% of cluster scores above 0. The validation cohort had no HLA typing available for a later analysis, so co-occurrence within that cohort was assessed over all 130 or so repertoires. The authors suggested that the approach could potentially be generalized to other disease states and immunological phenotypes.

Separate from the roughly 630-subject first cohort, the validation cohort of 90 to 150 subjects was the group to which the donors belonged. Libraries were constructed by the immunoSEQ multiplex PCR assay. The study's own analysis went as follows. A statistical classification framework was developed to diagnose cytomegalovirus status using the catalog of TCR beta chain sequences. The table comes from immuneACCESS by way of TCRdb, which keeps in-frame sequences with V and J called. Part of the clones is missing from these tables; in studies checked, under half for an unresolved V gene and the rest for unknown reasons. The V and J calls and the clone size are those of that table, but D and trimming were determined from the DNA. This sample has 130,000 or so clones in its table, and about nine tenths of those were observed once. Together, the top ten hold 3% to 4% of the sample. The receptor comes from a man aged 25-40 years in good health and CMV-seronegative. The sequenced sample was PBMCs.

For the CDR3, the sequence is CASSLVAGGFGYTF. The nucleotides read TGTGCCAGCAGCTTAGTGGCAGGGGGCTTTGGCTACACCTTC. Recombination joined TRBV11-2 with TRBJ1-2, and 8 junction bases match TRBD1. The CDR3 starts with the cysteine, ends with the phenylalanine, and has 14 residues. Of the read, only the CDR3 DNA is kept; its 42 bases are in frame from base 1. The germline V gene provides CDR1 SGHAT and CDR2 FQNNGV. V has 1 base trimmed and J has 7 bases trimmed; junction bases matching no gene number 5.